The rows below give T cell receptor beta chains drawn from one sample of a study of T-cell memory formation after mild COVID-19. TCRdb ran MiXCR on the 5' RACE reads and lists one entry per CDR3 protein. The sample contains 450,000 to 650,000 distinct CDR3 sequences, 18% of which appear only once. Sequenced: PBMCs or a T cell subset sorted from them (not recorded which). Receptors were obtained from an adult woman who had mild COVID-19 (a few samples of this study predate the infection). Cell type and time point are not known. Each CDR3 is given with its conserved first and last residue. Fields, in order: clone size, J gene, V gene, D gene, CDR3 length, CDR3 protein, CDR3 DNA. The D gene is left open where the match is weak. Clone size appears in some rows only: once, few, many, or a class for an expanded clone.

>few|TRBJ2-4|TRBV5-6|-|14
CASSLRGKRDIQYF
TGTGCCAGCAGCCTCCGGGGGAAACGGGACATTCAGTACTTC
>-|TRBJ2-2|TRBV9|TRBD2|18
CASSAWSGGRLITGELFF
TGTGCCAGCAGCGCTTGGAGTGGCGGGAGGCTTATCACCGGGGAGCTGTTTTTT
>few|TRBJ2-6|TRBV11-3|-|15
CASSWDGTGANVLTF
TGTGCCAGCAGCTGGGACGGAACTGGGGCCAACGTCCTGACTTTC
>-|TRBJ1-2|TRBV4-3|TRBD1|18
CASSQDRVWDSGVYGYTF
TGCGCCAGCAGCCAAGATCGGGTCTGGGACAGCGGGGTCTATGGCTACACCTTC
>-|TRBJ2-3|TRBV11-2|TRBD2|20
CASSLLPTPGLAVSTDTQYF
TGTGCCAGCAGCCTCTTACCAACGCCGGGACTAGCGGTGAGCACAGATACGCAGTATTTT
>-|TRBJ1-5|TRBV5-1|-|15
CASSLGIGEDQPQHF
TGCGCCAGCAGCTTGGGAATAGGGGAGGATCAGCCCCAGCATTTT
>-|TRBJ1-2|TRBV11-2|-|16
CASSPRGVDLIYGYTF
TGTGCCAGCAGCCCCCGAGGAGTAGATCTAATCTATGGCTACACCTTC
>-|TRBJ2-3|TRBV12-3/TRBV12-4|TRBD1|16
CASSEGAGQGSDTQYF
TGTGCCAGCAGTGAGGGGGCCGGGCAAGGGTCAGATACGCAGTATTTT
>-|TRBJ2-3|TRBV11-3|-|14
CASSHSGLTDTQYF
TGTGCCAGCAGCCACTCCGGGCTCACAGATACGCAGTATTTT
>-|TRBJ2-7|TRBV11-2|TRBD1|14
CASTLWTGTYEQYF
TGTGCCAGCACCTTGTGGACAGGAACCTACGAGCAGTACTTC
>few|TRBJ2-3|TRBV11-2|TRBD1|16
CASSWDRDHGTDTQYF
TGTGCCAGCAGCTGGGACAGGGATCACGGCACAGATACGCAGTATTTT
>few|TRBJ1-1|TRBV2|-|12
CASSEEGAEAFF
TGTGCCAGCAGTGAAGAGGGGGCTGAAGCTTTCTTT
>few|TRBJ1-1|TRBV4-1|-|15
CASSPRSQPNTEAFF
TGCGCCAGCAGCCCGCGGTCCCAACCGAACACTGAAGCTTTCTTT
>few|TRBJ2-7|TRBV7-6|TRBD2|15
CASSLARGGLGEQYF
TGTGCCAGCAGCTTAGCTCGGGGGGGCCTGGGCGAGCAGTACTTC
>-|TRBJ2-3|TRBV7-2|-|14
CASSLGHPTDTQYF
TGTGCCAGCAGCCTCGGACATCCCACAGATACGCAGTATTTT
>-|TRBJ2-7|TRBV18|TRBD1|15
CASSPGQTAGYEQYF
TGTGCCAGCTCACCGGGACAGACAGCAGGCTACGAGCAGTACTTC
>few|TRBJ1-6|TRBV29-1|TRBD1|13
CSVQDRGLSPLHF
TGCAGCGTACAGGACAGGGGGCTTTCACCCCTCCACTTT
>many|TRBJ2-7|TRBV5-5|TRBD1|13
CASSPGQKREQYF
TGTGCCAGCAGCCCGGGACAGAAACGCGAGCAGTACTTC
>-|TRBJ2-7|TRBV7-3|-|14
CASSYQAGIYEQYF
TGTGCCAGCAGCTACCAGGCAGGGATCTACGAGCAGTACTTC
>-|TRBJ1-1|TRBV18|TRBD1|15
CASSPWGQLNTEAFF
TGTGCCAGCTCACCGTGGGGACAGTTGAACACTGAAGCTTTCTTT
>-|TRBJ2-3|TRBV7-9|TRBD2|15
CASSFPDLRGGTQYF
TGTGCCAGCAGCTTCCCGGACCTCCGCGGGGGGACGCAGTATTTT
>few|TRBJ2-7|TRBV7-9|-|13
CASSRDRGPGQYF
TGTGCCAGCAGCCGGGACCGAGGACCTGGGCAGTACTTC
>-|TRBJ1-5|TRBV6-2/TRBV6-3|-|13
CASNEGTNQPQHF
TGTGCCAGCAACGAGGGTACAAATCAGCCCCAGCATTTT
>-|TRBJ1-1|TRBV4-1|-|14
CASSQDKGNTEAFF
TGCGCCAGCAGCCAAGATAAGGGGAACACTGAAGCTTTCTTT
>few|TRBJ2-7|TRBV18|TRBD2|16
CASSPVGSGNSYEQYF
TGTGCCAGCTCACCCGTTGGTAGCGGGAACTCCTACGAGCAGTACTTC
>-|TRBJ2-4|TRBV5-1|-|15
CASSLEGVIGDIQYF
TGCGCCAGCAGCTTGGAGGGAGTCATTGGGGACATTCAGTACTTC
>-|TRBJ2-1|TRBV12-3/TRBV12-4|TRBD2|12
CASSSYSGSQFF
TGTGCCAGCAGTTCTTATAGCGGGAGTCAGTTCTTC
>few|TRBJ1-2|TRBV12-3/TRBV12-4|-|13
CASSPTPIHGYTF
TGTGCCAGCAGTCCTACTCCTATTCATGGCTACACCTTC
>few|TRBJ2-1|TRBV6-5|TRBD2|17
CASSRGLAGGRNNEQFF
TGTGCCAGCAGTAGGGGGCTGGCGGGGGGGCGTAACAATGAGCAGTTCTTC
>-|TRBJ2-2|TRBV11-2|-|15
CASRALASNTGELFF
TGTGCCAGCAGGGCCCTAGCGTCGAACACCGGGGAGCTGTTTTTT
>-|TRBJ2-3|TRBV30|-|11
CAWSGLNTQYF
TGTGCCTGGAGTGGGTTGAATACGCAGTATTTT
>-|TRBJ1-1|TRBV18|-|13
CASSGALNTEAFF
TGTGCCAGCTCAGGGGCCCTGAACACTGAAGCTTTCTTT
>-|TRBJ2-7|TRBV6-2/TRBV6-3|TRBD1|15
CASTSAGQGLYEQYF
TGTGCCAGCACCTCGGCGGGACAGGGACTCTACGAGCAGTACTTC
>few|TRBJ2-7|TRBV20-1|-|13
CSASAGSSYEQYF
TGCAGTGCTAGTGCCGGGAGCTCCTACGAGCAGTACTTC
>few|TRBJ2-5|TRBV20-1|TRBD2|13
CSLAGGPGETQYF
TGCAGCTTAGCGGGAGGGCCCGGTGAGACCCAGTACTTC
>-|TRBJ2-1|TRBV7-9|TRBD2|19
CASSLTGTSGGAGENEQFF
TGTGCCAGCAGCTTGACCGGGACTAGCGGGGGGGCTGGAGAGAATGAGCAGTTCTTC
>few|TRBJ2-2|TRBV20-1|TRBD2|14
CSARPGLYTGELFF
TGCAGTGCTAGACCGGGACTATACACCGGGGAGCTGTTTTTT
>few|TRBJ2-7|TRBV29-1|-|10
CSVEQDEQYF
TGCAGCGTTGAACAGGATGAGCAGTACTTC
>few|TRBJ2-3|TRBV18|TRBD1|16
CASSPPGQISTDTQYF
TGTGCCAGCTCACCACCGGGACAGATTAGCACAGATACGCAGTATTTT
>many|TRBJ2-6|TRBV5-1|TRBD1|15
CASSTTGVGANVLTF
TGCGCCAGCAGCACGACAGGGGTCGGGGCCAACGTCCTGACTTTC
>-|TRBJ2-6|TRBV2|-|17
CASSVGGRDSGANVLTF
TGTGCCAGCAGTGTGGGGGGTCGCGACTCTGGGGCCAACGTCCTGACTTTC
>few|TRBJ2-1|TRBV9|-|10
CASGTNEQFF
TGTGCCAGCGGGACGAATGAGCAGTTCTTC
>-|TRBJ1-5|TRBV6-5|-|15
CASSYSGIRNQPQHF
TGTGCCAGCAGTTACTCGGGGATACGCAATCAGCCCCAGCATTTT
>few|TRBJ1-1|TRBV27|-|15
CASSLLAGGNTEAFF
TGTGCCAGCAGTTTATTGGCTGGGGGGAACACTGAAGCTTTCTTT
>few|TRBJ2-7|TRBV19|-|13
CASSSEGLYEQYF
TGTGCCAGTAGTAGTGAGGGGCTTTACGAGCAGTACTTC
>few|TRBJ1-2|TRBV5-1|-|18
CASSLVINFRQAPRGYTF
TGCGCCAGCAGCTTGGTAATAAATTTCAGACAGGCTCCGAGGGGCTACACCTTC
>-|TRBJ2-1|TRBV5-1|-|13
CASSWGEGNEQFF
TGCGCCAGCAGCTGGGGAGAGGGCAATGAGCAGTTCTTC
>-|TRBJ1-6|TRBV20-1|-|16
CSARDRGRWDNSPLHF
TGCAGTGCTAGAGACAGGGGACGATGGGATAATTCACCCCTCCACTTT
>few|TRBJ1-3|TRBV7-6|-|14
CASSPEYSGNTIYF
TGTGCCAGCAGCCCGGAGTACTCTGGAAACACCATATATTTT
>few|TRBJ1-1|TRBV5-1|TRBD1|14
CASSLTGWNTEAFF
TGCGCCAGCAGCCTGACAGGGTGGAACACTGAAGCTTTCTTT
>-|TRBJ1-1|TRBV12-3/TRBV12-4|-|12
CASSPLPAEAFF
TGTGCCAGCAGCCCCCTTCCGGCTGAAGCTTTCTTT